Below, 7 T cell receptor beta chains from the same sample are listed, as sequenced in a study of chemoradiotherapy in HPV16-positive cancers. This table comes from immunoSEQ multiplex PCR, and its TCRdb copy is limited to in-frame clones, with some not included. The sample contains fewer than 1,400 clones, 84% of which appear only once. Sequenced here: tumor tissue, sampled from a patient who underwent chemoradiotherapy. The receptor source for this set is a human donor with HPV-associated anogenital cancer.

The CDR3 loop is CASSLGLNSPLHF. The CDR3 DNA reads TGTGCCAGCAGCTTAGGCCTGAATTCACCCCTCCACTTT. The chain couples TRBV7-2 to TRBJ1-6; unclear D gene. This CDR3 is built from 13 residues. V lost 1 base to trimming and J lost 7 bases, with 5 bases between them. The germline CDR1 and CDR2 sequences are SGHTA and FQGNSA.

V and J are TRBV14 and TRBJ2-1; perhaps TRBD2 as D (5 bases). The CDR3 length is 14 residues. Trimming cost V 3 bases and J 12 bases, with 18 bases left between them. Per germline, CDR1 SGHDN and CDR2 FVKESK. The CDR3 sequence: CASSHPPRGTRQFF. DNA of the CDR3: TGTGCCAGCAGCCATCCACCCCGGGGAACTCGGCAGTTCTTC.

V is TRBV10-1 and J is TRBJ1-6, with 9 bases that match TRBD1. Per germline, CDR1 WNHNN and CDR2 SYGVQD (reference sequence). The ends lost 7 bases at V and 9 bases at J; junction bases unmatched: 7. CDR3 length: 14 residues. The CDR3 here is CASTPQGASSPLHF. The DNA of the CDR3 is TGCGCCAGCACCCCACAGGGGGCAAGTTCACCCCTCCACTTT.

The chain joins TRBV9 to TRBJ1-1; D gene ambiguous. Germline CDR1 and CDR2: SGDLS and YYNGEE. The CDR3 has 16 residues. Trimming shortened V by 3 bases and J by 0 bases, and 15 bases separated the two germline ends. The CDR3 loop is CASSEGLMGMNTEAFF. CDR3 coding DNA: TGTGCCAGCAGCGAGGGTCTCATGGGGATGAACACTGAAGCTTTCTTT.

The chain recombines TRBV27 with TRBJ2-5; tentatively, D is TRBD1 or TRBD2 (6 bases each). Germline V gives CDR1 MNHEY, CDR2 SMNVEV (reference sequence). There are 15 residues in the CDR3. Trimming left V 0 bases short and J 4 bases short, with 12 bases between. The chain's CDR3 is CASSLSMGGRETQYF. The CDR3 DNA sequence: TGTGCCAGCAGTTTATCGATGGGGGGCAGAGAGACCCAGTACTTC.

The V gene is TRBV14, the J gene TRBJ2-5; D uncertain. The CDR3 extends over 14 amino acids. Germline V gene data show CDR1 as SGHDN and CDR2 as FVKESK. The germline V and J ends were trimmed by 1 base and 5 bases, with 11 bases remaining between them. CDR3 sequence (DNA): TGTGCCAGCAGCCAAGTTTTCCGGGCCGAGACCCAGTACTTC. This codes for CASSQVFRAETQYF.

This chain connects TRBV10-3 to TRBJ2-3; D call uncertain. V gave up 6 bases and J gave up 5 bases, with 9 bases separating them. Germline V gene sequence: CDR1 ENHRY, CDR2 SYGVKD. This CDR3 has 12 residues. The DNA of the CDR3 is TGTGCCATCAGGGAGACCCAAGATACGCAGTATTTT. This codes for CAIRETQDTQYF.